The rows below give T cell receptor beta chains drawn from one sample of a study of long-term antiretroviral therapy in people with HIV. Sequencing was performed with immunoSEQ multiplex PCR; in TCRdb, only in-frame clones are kept and a portion is missing. The profile covers some 15,000 clones, with more than 70% appearing a single time and around 12% taken by the ten largest. Sequenced here: unsorted PBMCs, sampled 6.9 years after starting antiretroviral therapy. The receptor set was obtained from a man aged 45-65 years with HIV. CDR3s include the opening cysteine and the closing phenylalanine or tryptophan. The D gene is left open where the match is weak. Clone size, where shown, is once, few, many, or a class for clones that have expanded.

J gene	D gene	V gene	clone size	CDR3 protein
TRBJ2-5	NA	TRBV9	NA	CASSRDRQETQYF
TRBJ2-3	TRBD2	TRBV7-3	NA	CASSSPSGRQADTQYF
TRBJ2-2	NA	TRBV5-4	NA	CASSPGLGELFF
TRBJ2-7	TRBD2	TRBV10-3	NA	CAISESNLAGDEQYF
TRBJ2-2	NA	TRBV15	NA	CATSRVGGGGGELFF
TRBJ1-4	NA	TRBV7-2	NA	CASSSRPVPNEKLFF
TRBJ2-6	NA	TRBV18	NA	CASSPVGSGANVLTF
TRBJ2-4	NA	TRBV7-2	NA	CASSLGGVEIKNIQYF
TRBJ2-7	NA	TRBV7-2	NA	CASSLKGSGEQYF
TRBJ1-1	NA	TRBV19	NA	CASSIWQANTEAFF
TRBJ2-1	NA	TRBV11-3	once	CASSSGSSLHEQFF
TRBJ2-7	NA	TRBV30	NA	CAWSHDSSYEQYF
TRBJ2-7	NA	TRBV23-1	NA	CASSWGVGSYEQYF
TRBJ2-5	TRBD1	TRBV4-2	once	CASSQEVDRGGAQYF
TRBJ2-1	NA	TRBV27	NA	CASRLLSSYNEQFF
TRBJ2-3	NA	TRBV19	NA	CASSGGMYTDTQYF
TRBJ1-2	TRBD1	TRBV5-4	NA	CASSLWSGGVRGYTF
TRBJ1-1	NA	TRBV28	NA	CASSRNTEAFF
TRBJ2-1	TRBD2	TRBV5-1	NA	CASTVGLWTSGRVDEQFF
TRBJ2-2	NA	TRBV5-1	NA	CASSLGQGWAGELFF
TRBJ2-2	TRBD2	TRBV19	NA	CASSTLAGVNGELFF
TRBJ2-3	NA	TRBV5-4	NA	CASSQGGGTDTQYF
TRBJ1-3	NA	TRBV6-5	NA	CASSYSKGAGNTIYF
TRBJ2-7	NA	TRBV15	NA	CATSRARGAAYEQYF